What follows are 6 T cell receptor beta chains derived from one specimen sequenced in a study of blood T cell repertoires in COVID-19. Method: immunoSEQ multiplex PCR; TCRdb's copy keeps in-frame clones and lacks some. The sample lists 65,000 to 85,000 clones; roughly 84% were seen once. The sequenced material came from peripheral blood. The receptors stem from a young woman with acute or convalescent COVID-19.

The chain is built from TRBV6-5 and TRBJ1-2, with D possibly matching TRBD1 (6 bases). The CDR3 runs to 15 residues. Trimming took off 5 bases at V and 4 bases at J, with 17 bases between the two ends. Germline-derived CDR1 and CDR2 are MNHEY and SVGAGI. Here the CDR3 reads CASSTSDSPVYGYTF. CDR3 nucleotide sequence: TGTGCCAGCAGTACATCGGACAGTCCCGTCTATGGCTACACCTTC.

This rearrangement joins TRBV6-5 to TRBJ2-3, with TRBD2 matching over 9 bases. Germline CDR1 is MNHEY and CDR2 is SVGAGI. The CDR3 has 15 amino acids. Trimming took 6 bases from V and 4 from J; bases not matched to a gene: 8. CDR3 nucleotide sequence: TGTGCCAGCAGCAATAGCGGGAGACGCTCAGATACGCAGTATTTT. Translation gives CASSNSGRRSDTQYF.

J is TRBJ1-3 and V is TRBV29-1; D ambiguous. In germline, CDR1 is SQVTM, CDR2 ANQGSEA. The CDR3 totals 13 residues. V shed 4 bases and J shed 2 bases, with 9 bases lying between them. The CDR3 DNA sequence: TGCAGCGTTGGGTCTGGCCCTGGAAACACCATATATTTT. Residues: CSVGSGPGNTIYF. Filled out from reference TRBV29-1 and TRBJ1-3, the complete variable domain reads SAVISQKPSRDICQRGTSLTIQCQVDSQVTMMFWYRQQPGQSLTLIATANQGSEATYESGFVIDKFPISRPNLTFSTLTVSNMSPEDSSIYLCSVGSGPGNTIYFGEGSWLTVV.

V usage is TRBV10-2 and J usage is TRBJ2-1; possible D gene TRBD2, 6 bases. The CDR3 is made up of 13 amino acids. The V gene lost 10 bases and the J gene lost 9 bases, with 19 bases spanning the gap. Per germline, CDR1 WSHSY and CDR2 SAAADI. The CDR3 protein is CATMGGIVGEQFF. The CDR3 DNA follows: TGCGCCACCATGGGGGGAATAGTAGGTGAGCAGTTCTTC.

The CDR3 loop reads CASSLDYQPQHF. The CDR3 nucleotides are TGCGCCAGCAGCTTGGACTATCAGCCCCAGCATTTT. The rearrangement links TRBV5-1 to TRBJ1-5; D not certain. Germline V gene sequence: CDR1 SGHRS, CDR2 YFSETQ. Trimming shortened V by 0 bases and J by 5 bases, and 3 bases separated the two germline ends. The length of the CDR3 is 12 residues.

The rearrangement links TRBV6-1 to TRBJ2-7; 7 bases line up with TRBD2. Looked up from germline, CDR1 is MNHNS and CDR2 is SASEGT. This CDR3 contains 15 residues. V shed 1 base, J shed 2 bases, and the junction held 5 bases outside the gene matches. The CDR3 nucleotides are TGTGCCAGCAGTGAAGGGGGGGGACTCCCCTACGAGCAGTACTTC. Amino acids: CASSEGGGLPYEQYF.